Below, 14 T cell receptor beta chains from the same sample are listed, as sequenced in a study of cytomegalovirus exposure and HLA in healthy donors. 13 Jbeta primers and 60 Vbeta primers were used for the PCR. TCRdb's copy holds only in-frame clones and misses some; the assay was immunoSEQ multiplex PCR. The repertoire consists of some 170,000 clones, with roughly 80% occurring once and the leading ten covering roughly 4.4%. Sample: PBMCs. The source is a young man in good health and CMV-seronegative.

The CDR3: CASSLWGLGQENTEAFF. Written as DNA, the CDR3 is TGTGCCAGCAGTTTATGGGGCCTGGGGCAGGAGAACACTGAAGCTTTCTTT. The chain has TRBV28 and TRBJ1-1; tentative D call: TRBD1 (5 bases). Germline V gives CDR1 MDHEN, CDR2 SYDVKM. The CDR3 is 17 amino acids. With 0 bases removed from V and 1 base from J, the gap between germline ends came to 15 bases.

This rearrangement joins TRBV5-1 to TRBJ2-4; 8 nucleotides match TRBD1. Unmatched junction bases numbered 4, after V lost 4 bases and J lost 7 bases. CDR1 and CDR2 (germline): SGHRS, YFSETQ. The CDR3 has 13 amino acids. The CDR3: CASSTGQGNIQYF. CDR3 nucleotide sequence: TGCGCCAGCAGCACAGGACAGGGTAACATTCAGTACTTC.

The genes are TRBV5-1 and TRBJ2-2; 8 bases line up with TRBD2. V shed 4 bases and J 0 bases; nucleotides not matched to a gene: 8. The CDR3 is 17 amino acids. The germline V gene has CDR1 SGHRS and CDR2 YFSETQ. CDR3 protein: CASSRGGGQANTGELFF. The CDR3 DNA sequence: TGCGCCAGCAGCCGAGGCGGGGGGCAAGCGAACACCGGGGAGCTGTTTTTT.

The CDR3 DNA is TGTGCCAGCAGCTTAGGCCTAGCGGGAGGGTACGAGCAGTACTTC. Its protein product is CASSLGLAGGYEQYF. This chain links TRBV7-8 with TRBJ2-7; 12 positions agree with TRBD2. CDR3 length: 15 residues. J was trimmed by 4 bases and V by 1 base; bases with no gene match: 2. Germline V gene lookup returns CDR1 SGHVS and CDR2 FQNEAQ. The complete variable domain, with remaining parts taken from reference TRBV7-8 and TRBJ2-7, reads GAGVSQSPRYKVAKRGQDVALRCDPISGHVSLFWYQQALGQGPEFLTYFQNEAQLDKSGLPSDRFFAERPEGSVSTLKIQRTQQEDSAVYLCASSLGLAGGYEQYFGPGTRLTVT.

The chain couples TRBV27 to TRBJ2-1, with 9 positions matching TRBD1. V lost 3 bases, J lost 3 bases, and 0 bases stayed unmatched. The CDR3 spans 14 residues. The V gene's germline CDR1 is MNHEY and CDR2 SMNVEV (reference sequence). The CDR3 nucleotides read TGTGCCAGCAGTTTGGACAGGGGCTACAATGAGCAGTTCTTC. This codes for CASSLDRGYNEQFF.

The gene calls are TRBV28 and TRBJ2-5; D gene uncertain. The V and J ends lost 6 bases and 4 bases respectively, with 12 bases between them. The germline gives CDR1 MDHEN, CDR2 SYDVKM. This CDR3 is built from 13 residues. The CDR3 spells CASSPNPGETQYF. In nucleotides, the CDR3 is TGTGCCAGCAGCCCCAACCCCGGAGAGACCCAGTACTTC. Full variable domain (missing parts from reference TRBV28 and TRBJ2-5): DVKVTQSSRYLVKRTGEKVFLECVQDMDHENMFWYRQDPGLGLRLIYFSYDVKMKEKGDIPEGYSVSREKKERFSLILESASTNQTSMYLCASSPNPGETQYFGPGTRLLVL.

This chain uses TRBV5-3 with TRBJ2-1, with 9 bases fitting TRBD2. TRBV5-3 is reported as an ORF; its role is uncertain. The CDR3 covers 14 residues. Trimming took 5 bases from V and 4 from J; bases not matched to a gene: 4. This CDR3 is CARRGREGYNEQFF. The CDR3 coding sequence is TGTGCCAGAAGAGGGCGGGAGGGGTACAATGAGCAGTTCTTC.

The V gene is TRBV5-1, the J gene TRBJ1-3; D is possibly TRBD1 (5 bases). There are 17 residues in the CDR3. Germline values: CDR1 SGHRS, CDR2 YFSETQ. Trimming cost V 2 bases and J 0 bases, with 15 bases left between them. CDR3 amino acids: CASSLTGGRNSGNTIYF. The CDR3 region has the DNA TGCGCCAGCAGCTTAACGGGGGGTCGAAACTCTGGAAACACCATATATTTT.

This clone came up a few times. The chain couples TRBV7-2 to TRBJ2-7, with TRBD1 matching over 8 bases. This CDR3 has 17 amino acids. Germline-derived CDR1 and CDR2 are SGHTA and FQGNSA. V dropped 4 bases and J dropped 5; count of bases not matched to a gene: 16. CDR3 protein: CASSSQPPGRGQDEQYF. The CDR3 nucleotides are TGTGCCAGCAGCTCGCAACCGCCCGGAAGGGGACAGGACGAGCAGTACTTC.

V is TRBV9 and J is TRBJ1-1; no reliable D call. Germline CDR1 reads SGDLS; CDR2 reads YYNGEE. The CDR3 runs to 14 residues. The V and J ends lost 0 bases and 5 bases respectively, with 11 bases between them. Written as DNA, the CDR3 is TGTGCCAGCAGCGTAGGGGTCAGCGGGACTGAAGCTTTCTTT. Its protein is CASSVGVSGTEAFF.

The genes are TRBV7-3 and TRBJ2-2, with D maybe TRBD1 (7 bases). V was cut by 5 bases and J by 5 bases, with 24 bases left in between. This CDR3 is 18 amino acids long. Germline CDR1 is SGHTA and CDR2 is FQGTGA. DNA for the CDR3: TGTGCCAGCAGCCTAAGGCCCTCTCAGACAGGGAGGACCGGGGAGCTGTTTTTT. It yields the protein CASSLRPSQTGRTGELFF.

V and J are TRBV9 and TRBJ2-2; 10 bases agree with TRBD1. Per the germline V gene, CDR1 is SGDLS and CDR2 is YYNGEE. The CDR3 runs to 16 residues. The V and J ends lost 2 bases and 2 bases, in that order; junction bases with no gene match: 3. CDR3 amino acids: CASSVRTGGNTGELFF. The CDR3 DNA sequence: TGTGCCAGCAGCGTCAGGACAGGGGGAAACACCGGGGAGCTGTTTTTT.

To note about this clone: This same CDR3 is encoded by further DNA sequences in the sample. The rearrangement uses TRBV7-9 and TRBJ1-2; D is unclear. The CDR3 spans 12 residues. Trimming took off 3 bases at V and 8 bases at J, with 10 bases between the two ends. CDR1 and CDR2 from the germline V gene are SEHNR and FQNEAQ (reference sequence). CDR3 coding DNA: TGTGCCAGCAGCTTCGGGAGTGACGGCTACACCTTC. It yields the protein CASSFGSDGYTF.

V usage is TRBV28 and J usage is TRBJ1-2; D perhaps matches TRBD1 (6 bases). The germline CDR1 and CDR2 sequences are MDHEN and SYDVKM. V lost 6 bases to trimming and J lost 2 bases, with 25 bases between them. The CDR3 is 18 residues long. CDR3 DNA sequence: TGTGCCAGCAGCCCACAGGGACCCCCCGACTTACAGAACTATGGCTACACCTTC. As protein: CASSPQGPPDLQNYGYTF.